A single sample is the source of the 16 T cell receptor beta chains below, sequenced in a study of low-dose radiotherapy and immunotherapy resistance in tumors (dated by TCRdb to 2021 to 2024). The time point label, as the study defines it: after trial treatment. Interpreted using the paper, the treatment or condition label stands for: LDRT plus nivolumab, ipilimumab, low-dose cyclophosphamide and aspirin (RACIN trial). The instrument given in TCRdb is Illumina HiSeq 2500. First-strand cDNA was synthesized with Superscript III and a set of TRAV- and TRBV-specific primers, covering both TCRalpha and TCRbeta chains. TCRs were amplified with Phusion for about 21 PCR cycles, with a constant-region primer paired with the adapter attached to the V primers. Clones were called with MiXCR by TCRdb after fastp trimmed the public reads at Q25, and only in-frame beta chains were retained. CDR3 protein sequences are deduplicated, and each keeps its most common genes and DNA. Across this sample there are around 84,000 distinct CDR3 sequences, with under 20% seen only once. The top ten hold roughly 1.4% of the sample.

Sequencing used PBMCs, obtained after low-dose radiotherapy plus immunotherapy. Every receptor here comes from a male donor with prostate cancer.

In its sample, this clonotype was seen many times. V usage is TRBV7-2 and J usage is TRBJ2-3, with 8 bases lining up with TRBD2. CDR1 is SGHTA, CDR2 FQGNSA, per germline. J lost 7 bases, V lost 3 bases, and 15 bases had no gene match. The CDR3 is 17 residues long. The CDR3 bases are TGTGCCAGCAGCTTCGGGAGGGTCGGCGGGCCTCTTCATACGCAGTATTTT. Its protein product is CASSFGRVGGPLHTQYF.

This clonotype was recorded many times. The chain has TRBV20-1 and TRBJ2-7; TRBD2 is a possible D gene (5 bases). The CDR3 contains 10 residues. The germline gives CDR1 DFQATT, CDR2 SNEGSKA (reference sequence). The germline V and J ends were trimmed by 4 bases and 6 bases, with 7 bases remaining between them. CDR3 protein: CSAMGSEQYF. The CDR3 DNA reads TGCAGTGCTATGGGGAGCGAGCAGTACTTC.

This clonotype came up a few times. A read error may account for a junction end that differs from germline. The V gene is TRBV25-1, the J gene TRBJ2-7, with D hard to call. CDR3 length equals 13 residues. Germline V gene lookup returns CDR1 MGHDK and CDR2 SYGVNS. DNA for the CDR3: TGTGCCAGCAGTGCGGTACACGGCTACGAACAGTACTTC. It specifies CASSAVHGYEQYF.

Concerning this clonotype itself: A single base is all that separates this from a far larger clone, so a read error is likely. The rearrangement links TRBV6-8 to TRBJ1-1; 9 bases agree with TRBD1. This CDR3 contains 14 residues. Germline CDR1 MNHGY, CDR2 SAAAGT. Written as DNA, the CDR3 is TGTACCAGCAGTCAATACAGGGGGCGCGATATCGCTTTCTTT. Encoded protein: CTSSQYRGRDIAFF.

Ten or more counts support this clonotype. This chain connects TRBV5-1 to TRBJ2-7; no reliable D call. V was trimmed by 2 bases and J by 7 bases, leaving 13 bases between them. This CDR3 has 13 amino acids. In germline, CDR1 is SGHRS, CDR2 YFSETQ. The CDR3 nucleotides are TGCGCCAGCAGCTTCAGCCCAGCCTTGGAGCAGTACTTC. Translation: CASSFSPALEQYF.

This clonotype was picked up many times. This chain links TRBV5-1 with TRBJ1-4; unclear D gene. This CDR3 has 16 amino acids. Germline assignment: CDR1 SGHRS and CDR2 YFSETQ. Trimming stripped 0 bases from V and 0 bases from J, with 9 bases between. The CDR3 here is CASSLAGGATNEKLFF. CDR3 in DNA: TGCGCCAGCAGCTTGGCGGGCGGTGCAACTAATGAAAAACTGTTTTTT. Complete variable domain (other parts from reference TRBV5-1 and TRBJ1-4): KAGVTQTPRYLIKTRGQQVTLSCSPISGHRSVSWYQQTPGQGLQFLFEYFSETQRNKGNFPGRFSGRQFSNSRSEMNVSTLELGDSALYLCASSLAGGATNEKLFFGSGTQLSVL.

At least ten counts were recorded for this clonotype. The rearrangement links TRBV10-3 to TRBJ2-1; possibly TRBD1 or TRBD2 for D (5 bases each). The germline V and J ends were trimmed by 10 bases and 3 bases, with 16 bases remaining between them. Looked up from germline, CDR1 is ENHRY and CDR2 is SYGVKD. The CDR3 consists of 14 residues. The CDR3 DNA reads as TGTGCCACCAAAGGCGAGGGGTACTACAATGAGCAGTTCTTC. This translates into CATKGEGYYNEQFF.

The J gene is TRBJ1-2, the V gene TRBV6-8, with TRBD1 identical over 7 bases. CDR1 is MNHGY and CDR2 is SAAAGT in the germline V gene. V gave up 6 bases and J gave up 8 bases; unmatched junction bases: 15. This CDR3 is built from 15 residues. As DNA, the CDR3 is TGTGCCAGCAGCCCAGGCCCTCGGACAGGCGGGGGCTACACCTTC. Protein product: CASSPGPRTGGGYTF.

The chain recombines TRBV10-3 with TRBJ2-4, with D tentatively TRBD2 (5 bases). There are 13 residues in the CDR3. V was pared by 10 bases and J by 9 bases, with 19 bases between. The germline V gene encodes CDR1 ENHRY and CDR2 SYGVKD. CDR3 in DNA: TGTGCCACAACGACGGGCCTCAGCGGCATTCAGTACTTC. Protein sequence: CATTTGLSGIQYF.

This clonotype was recorded at least ten times. The chain links TRBV6-2 or TRBV6-3 to TRBJ2-7; the match to TRBD1 covers 7 bases. V dropped 2 bases and J dropped 2; count of bases not matched to a gene: 6. Germline lookup yields CDR1 MNHEY and CDR2 SVGEGT. The CDR3 sequence is 15 residues long. Here the CDR3 DNA reads TGTGCCAGCAGTTACCTCCAACAGGGGACCTACGAGCAGTACTTC. Its protein product is CASSYLQQGTYEQYF.

This clonotype was seen many times. This chain links TRBV29-1 with TRBJ2-1; 9 nucleotides align to TRBD1. Germline V lookup: CDR1 SQVTM, CDR2 ANQGSEA. The length of the CDR3 is 15 residues. V lost 1 base to trimming and J lost 6 bases; unmatched junction nucleotides: 7. The CDR3 protein is CSVEVSGQGTNEQFF. In DNA, the CDR3 is TGCAGCGTTGAAGTGTCCGGACAGGGGACCAATGAGCAGTTCTTC.

Comments on this clonotype: No DNA is shown, since the ends of the CDR3 on it are uncertain; the CDR3 is the one TCRdb lists. J is TRBJ2-2 and V is TRBV5-1; the table's D call, TRBD1, has no DNA check behind it. Germline V gene sequence: CDR1 SGHRS, CDR2 YFSETQ. Termini included, the CDR3 measures 18 amino acids. CDR3 residues: CASSQGNTGELFFFFFFF.

This clonotype was recorded at least ten times. The chain is built from TRBV28 and TRBJ1-5; 9 nucleotides match TRBD1. There are 15 residues in the CDR3. CDR1 and CDR2 from the germline V gene are MDHEN and SYDVKM. J gave up 1 base and V 7 bases, and 5 bases lay outside the gene matches. The CDR3: CASTGQGNSNQPQHF. The CDR3 DNA reads TGTGCCAGCACGGGACAGGGAAACAGCAATCAGCCCCAGCATTTT.

This clonotype was counted ten times or more. The chain employs TRBV5-5 and TRBJ2-2, with unresolved D. The length of the CDR3 is 15 residues. Germline values: CDR1 SGHKS, CDR2 YYEKEE (reference sequence). Trimming stripped 2 bases from V and 4 bases from J, with 12 bases between. The DNA for the CDR3 is TGTGCCAGCAGCTTTGGCGGAAGTGGCACCGGGGAGCTGTTTTTT. This sequence encodes CASSFGGSGTGELFF.

This clonotype came up many times. The rearrangement links TRBV4-3 to TRBJ1-1; TRBD1 matches 7 bases. The CDR3 covers 15 residues. The V gene's germline CDR1 is LGHNA and CDR2 YSLEER. The ends lost 2 bases at V and 0 bases at J; junction bases unmatched: 3. The CDR3 DNA reads as TGCGCCAGCAGCCAACACAGGGGAATGAACACTGAAGCTTTCTTT. Its translation: CASSQHRGMNTEAFF.

This clonotype was detected ten times or more. V usage is TRBV7-2 and J usage is TRBJ2-3, with a weak D call TRBD2 (5 bases). Trimming left V 1 base short and J 4 bases short, with 9 bases between. This CDR3 spans 14 amino acids. Looked up from germline, CDR1 is SGHTA and CDR2 is FQGNSA. The CDR3 spells CASSLVRRSDTQYF. The CDR3 DNA sequence: TGTGCCAGCAGCTTAGTAAGGAGGTCAGATACGCAGTATTTT.